This entry lists 26 T cell receptor beta chains sequenced from one sample in a study of shared clonotypes between healthy human individuals. Here immunoSEQ multiplex PCR was the method, and the copy in TCRdb shows in-frame clones only, minus some. This sample has about a million clones, with around 74% found just once. The sequencing sample was made of memory CD4+ T cells sorted from blood. Noted subset: CD45RA-negative fraction. Source of these receptors: a man aged 18 to 30 in good health.

The chain couples TRBV10-3 to TRBJ2-6; no definite D call. The germline CDR1 and CDR2 sequences are ENHRY and SYGVKD. Trimming removed 0 bases at V and 2 bases at J, with 11 bases between. The CDR3 contains 17 residues. CDR3 sequence (DNA): TGTGCCATCAGTGAGTCTGCTAGTTTGACTGGGGCCAACGTCCTGACTTTC. Translated, it gives CAISESASLTGANVLTF.

This chain joins TRBV5-8 and TRBJ2-7; TRBD1 matches at 8 bases. Trimming cost V 4 bases and J 5 bases; bases outside gene matches: 5. Looked up from germline, CDR1 is SGHTS and CDR2 is YDEGEE. The CDR3 has 13 amino acids. This CDR3 reads CASSRDRRDEQYF. CDR3 in DNA: TGTGCCAGCAGCAGGGACAGGAGAGACGAGCAGTACTTC.

The chain joins TRBV18 to TRBJ1-1; no clear D gene. CDR3 length: 12 residues. V lost 4 bases and J 5 bases, leaving 8 bases between the germline ends. Germline V gene lookup returns CDR1 KGHSH and CDR2 LQKENI. The CDR3 loop is CASSQGRTEAFF. DNA of the CDR3: TGTGCCAGCTCACAGGGCCGGACTGAAGCTTTCTTT.

Turning to this clone: The sample has other DNA sequences that encode this CDR3 too. The chain is built from TRBV5-1 and TRBJ2-7, with TRBD1 identical over 8 bases. Germline CDR1 and CDR2: SGHRS and YFSETQ. The CDR3 is 14 residues long. The junction had 5 bases not matched to a gene; V was cut back by 3 bases and J by 3 bases. CDR3 sequence reads: CASSSDRGHYEQYF. DNA for the CDR3: TGCGCCAGCAGCTCTGACAGGGGCCACTACGAGCAGTACTTC.

This sequence joins TRBV5-1 and TRBJ2-1; 8 bases agree with TRBD2. J was trimmed by 6 bases and V by 7 bases; bases with no gene match: 18. Germline CDR1 and CDR2: SGHRS and YFSETQ. CDR3 length: 17 amino acids. The CDR3 loop reads CASSGGGLLGTTNEQFF. CDR3 coding DNA: TGCGCCAGCTCCGGGGGGGGGCTCTTGGGCACTACCAATGAGCAGTTCTTC.

This clone was observed a few times. The CDR3 reads CASRRLVTDTQYF. The DNA of the CDR3 is TGTGCCAGCAGGAGACTAGTCACAGATACGCAGTATTTT. The rearrangement joins TRBV2 to TRBJ2-3; D possibly corresponds to TRBD2 (6 bases). Per germline, CDR1 SNHLY and CDR2 FYNNEI. Trimming shortened V by 6 bases and J by 2 bases, and 9 bases separated the two germline ends. The CDR3 has 13 amino acids.

This sequence joins TRBV29-1 and TRBJ2-3; D is unclear. With 1 base removed from V and 2 bases from J, the gap between germline ends came to 7 bases. The CDR3 covers 13 residues. CDR1 is SQVTM and CDR2 is ANQGSEA in the germline V gene. The CDR3 reads CSVEGANTDTQYF. In DNA form, the CDR3 reads TGCAGCGTTGAAGGGGCCAACACAGATACGCAGTATTTT.

The rearrangement links TRBV19 to TRBJ1-3; D is perhaps TRBD1 (6 bases). Germline V CDR1 and CDR2: LNHDA, SQIVND (reference sequence). The CDR3 length is 17 residues. Trimming removed 2 bases from V and 2 bases from J, with 16 bases in between. CDR3 coding DNA: TGTGCCAGTAGTATAAGGGGACCAGGGGACACTGGAAACACCATATATTTT. This encodes CASSIRGPGDTGNTIYF.

The chain couples TRBV27 to TRBJ2-3; D is perhaps TRBD1 (6 bases). V was trimmed by 4 bases and J by 2 bases, leaving 10 bases between them. Germline CDR1 reads MNHEY; CDR2 reads SMNVEV (reference sequence). CDR3 size: 14 residues. The CDR3 nucleotides are TGTGCCAGCAGTTCACAGGGATTCACAGATACGCAGTATTTT. Amino acid sequence: CASSSQGFTDTQYF.

J is TRBJ1-2 and V is TRBV7-2; D uncertain. Looked up from germline, CDR1 is SGHTA and CDR2 is FQGNSA. V lost 8 bases, J lost 1 base, and 11 bases lay in between. This CDR3 comprises 13 residues. CDR3 DNA: TGTGCCAGCGAGTCGGGCAATAACTATGGCTACACCTTC. Protein product: CASESGNNYGYTF.

The CDR3 reads CASSVSLGQGLEQYF. CDR3 bases: TGTGCCAGCAGTGTATCACTAGGACAGGGGCTCGAGCAGTACTTC. The V call is TRBV2, the J call TRBJ2-7; 9 nucleotides align to TRBD1. In germline, CDR1 is SNHLY, CDR2 FYNNEI. This CDR3 has 15 amino acids. The J segment lost 6 bases and the V segment lost 4 bases, leaving 10 bases of the junction unmatched.

The V gene is TRBV5-1, the J gene TRBJ1-1; possible D gene TRBD1, 6 bases. The CDR3 runs 13 residues. V was clipped by 6 bases and J by 3 bases, with 12 bases between them. Per germline, CDR1 SGHRS and CDR2 YFSETQ. The CDR3 DNA reads TGCGCCAGCACCCAGGGGCGATACACTGAAGCTTTCTTT. Translation: CASTQGRYTEAFF.

J is TRBJ2-1 and V is TRBV7-9; TRBD2 agrees at 11 bases. Germline V gives CDR1 SEHNR, CDR2 FQNEAQ (reference sequence). J was trimmed by 5 bases and V by 7 bases; bases with no gene match: 7. The length of the CDR3 is 15 residues. CDR3 loop: CASIVGTSGDNEQFF. CDR3 bases: TGTGCCAGCATCGTAGGGACTAGCGGCGACAATGAGCAGTTCTTC.

This chain joins TRBV10-3 and TRBJ2-2, with D perhaps TRBD1 (6 bases). CDR3 length: 15 residues. Trimming pared 4 bases from V and 0 bases from J, leaving 9 bases between. Germline values: CDR1 ENHRY, CDR2 SYGVKD. The chain's CDR3 is CAISVGGTNTGELFF. In DNA form, the CDR3 reads TGTGCCATCAGTGTAGGGGGAACGAACACCGGGGAGCTGTTTTTT.

The chain links TRBV6-1 to TRBJ2-5; 11 positions agree with TRBD2. Per germline, CDR1 MNHNS and CDR2 SASEGT. The CDR3 covers 14 residues. Losses at the gene ends were 3 bases for V and 7 bases for J; bases not matched to a gene: 4. The CDR3 DNA is TGTGCCAGCAGTGAGGTTAGCGGGGGGGCGACCCAGTACTTC. Its translation is CASSEVSGGATQYF.

The table lists this clone with a few counts. The chain is built from TRBV18 and TRBJ2-5; possible D gene TRBD2, 5 bases. The CDR3 loop spans 15 amino acids. The V gene's germline CDR1 is KGHSH and CDR2 LQKENI. The V end lost 3 bases, the J end lost 5 bases, and 16 bases lay between the germline ends. In DNA, the CDR3 is TGTGCCAGCTCACCCACCCCGGGGAGAGGGGAGACCCAGTACTTC. Amino acid sequence: CASSPTPGRGETQYF.

On this clone itself: This may come from a read error, since a much larger clone is one base off. V and J are TRBV7-2 and TRBJ2-7, with TRBD2 identical over 10 bases. J was trimmed by 8 bases and V by 1 base; bases with no gene match: 17. Per germline, CDR1 SGHTA and CDR2 FQGNSA. This CDR3 is built from 18 residues. DNA for the CDR3: TGTGCCAGCAGCTTAGATGAAAGCGGGAGGGTTCCTTACGTCAAGCAGTACTTC. Translated: CASSLDESGRVPYVKQYF.

The V and J genes are TRBV5-1 and TRBJ2-4; TRBD2 matches 8 bases. The CDR3 length is 14 residues. Losses at the gene ends were 3 bases for V and 7 bases for J; bases not matched to a gene: 6. CDR1 and CDR2 from the germline V gene are SGHRS and YFSETQ. DNA for the CDR3: TGCGCCAGCAGCTCGGGACTAGAGGGGAACATTCAGTACTTC. Translation gives CASSSGLEGNIQYF.

The genes are TRBV7-8 and TRBJ2-7, with 9 bases identical to TRBD2. The CDR3 covers 16 residues. V gave up 5 bases and J gave up 1 base; unmatched junction bases: 9. Germline assignment: CDR1 SGHVS and CDR2 FQNEAQ. The CDR3 loop reads CASSPQPSGASYEQYF. CDR3 coding DNA: TGTGCCAGCAGCCCGCAGCCTAGCGGGGCGTCCTACGAGCAGTACTTC.

The chain couples TRBV9 to TRBJ2-1; 10 nucleotides agree with TRBD2. The CDR3 has 15 amino acids. Germline V lookup: CDR1 SGDLS, CDR2 YYNGEE. V shed 4 bases and J 2 bases; nucleotides not matched to a gene: 3. The DNA of the CDR3 is TGTGCCAGCAGCCTAGCGGGGGAACCCTACAATGAGCAGTTCTTC. It encodes CASSLAGEPYNEQFF.

This clone was observed a few times. The chain carries TRBV4-1 and TRBJ1-1; D uncertain. CDR1 and CDR2 from the germline V gene are MGHRA and YSYEKL. V lost 0 bases and J 0 bases, leaving 8 bases between the germline ends. The CDR3 has 15 amino acids. DNA of the CDR3: TGCGCCAGCAGCCAAGATTGGCAGATGAACACTGAAGCTTTCTTT. It codes for CASSQDWQMNTEAFF.

The chain links TRBV18 to TRBJ2-3, with TRBD2 identical over 7 bases. The CDR3 has 18 amino acids. The J segment lost 4 bases and the V segment lost 3 bases, leaving 16 bases of the junction unmatched. Germline-derived CDR1 and CDR2 are KGHSH and LQKENI. The CDR3 region has the DNA TGTGCCAGCTCACCCGTACCTCCCGGGGGGACCACCTCAGATACGCAGTATTTT. It translates to CASSPVPPGGTTSDTQYF.

This chain links TRBV15 with TRBJ2-5; 8 nucleotides line up with TRBD2. Germline lookup yields CDR1 LNHNV and CDR2 YYDKDF (reference sequence). The CDR3 sequence is 16 residues long. V was clipped by 0 bases and J by 4 bases; unmatched bases: 7. The CDR3: CATSRDWGLVGETQYF. In DNA form, the CDR3 reads TGTGCCACCAGCAGAGATTGGGGACTAGTAGGAGAGACCCAGTACTTC.

V and J are TRBV6-5 and TRBJ2-2; the D is unclear. The germline V and J ends were trimmed by 6 bases and 5 bases, with 16 bases remaining between them. The germline gives CDR1 MNHEY, CDR2 SVGAGI. The CDR3 totals 15 residues. The CDR3 DNA is TGTGCCAGCAGGGACCCGACGGTCTGGACCGGGGAGCTGTTTTTT. Encoded protein: CASRDPTVWTGELFF.

The chain links TRBV25-1 to TRBJ1-2; D uncertain. Trimming removed 3 bases from V and 6 bases from J, with 11 bases in between. In germline, CDR1 is MGHDK, CDR2 SYGVNS. The CDR3 is 13 residues long. This CDR3 reads CASSDPGRNGYTF. CDR3 nucleotides: TGTGCCAGCAGTGACCCGGGTCGGAATGGCTACACCTTC.

In this sample, this clone turned up a few times. The rearrangement joins TRBV7-2 to TRBJ1-1; D is undetermined. CDR1 is SGHTA, CDR2 FQGNSA, per germline. V was trimmed by 5 bases and J by 0 bases, leaving 7 bases between them. The length of the CDR3 is 13 residues. The DNA of the CDR3 is TGTGCCAGCAGCCCTCAACTGAACACTGAAGCTTTCTTT. Residues: CASSPQLNTEAFF. The whole variable domain, filled in from reference TRBV7-2 and TRBJ1-1, reads GAGVSQSPSNKVTEKGKDVELRCDPISGHTALYWYRQSLGQGLEFLIYFQGNSAPDKSGLPSDRFSAERTGGSVSTLTIQRTQQEDSAVYLCASSPQLNTEAFFGQGTRLTVV.